These 31 T cell receptor beta chains originate from one sample sequenced in a study of post-analysis software for immune sequencing data. Study outcomes and limitations: With TRBV5-6, TRBV5-1 and TRBV20-1 included, about five TRBV segments were more frequent in patients than in controls.

Their target antigens are unknown. Researchers reported that TCR beta cDNA libraries carried unique molecular identifiers. TCRdb reprocessed the PCR reads with MiXCR, giving one entry per CDR3 protein. The sample lists 430,000 or so distinct CDR3 sequences; over 30% were seen once. The sequenced sample was blood. These TCRs come from a girl aged 2-9 years with multiple sclerosis.

The table lists this clonotype with a few counts. This chain joins TRBV7-6 and TRBJ2-3; 7 nucleotides line up with TRBD1. With 4 bases clipped from V and 5 bases from J, the junction kept 15 bases outside the gene matches. The CDR3 runs 17 residues. Germline V CDR1 and CDR2: SGHVS, FNYEAQ. The CDR3 is CASSSSAFRGSKDTQYF. The CDR3 region has the DNA TGTGCCAGCAGCTCTTCTGCATTCAGGGGGAGTAAAGATACGCAGTATTTT.

This clonotype was seen more than once but under ten times. The chain uses TRBV7-9 and TRBJ2-5; 7 bases fit TRBD1. Germline trimming cut 3 bases from V and 5 bases from J; bases unmatched to any gene: 9. The CDR3 loop spans 15 amino acids. Germline CDR1 SEHNR, CDR2 FQNEAQ (reference sequence). The DNA of the CDR3 is TGTGCCAGCAGCTTGGGACAGTGGGCAAAGGAGACCCAGTACTTC. Its protein product is CASSLGQWAKETQYF.

The chain links TRBV27 to TRBJ2-7; D possibly corresponds to TRBD1 (6 bases). This CDR3 has 13 residues. V lost 3 bases and J 5 bases, leaving 11 bases between the germline ends. CDR1 and CDR2 from the germline V gene are MNHEY and SMNVEV (reference sequence). CDR3 region: CASSFTGYHEQYF. DNA of the CDR3: TGTGCCAGCAGTTTTACAGGGTACCACGAGCAGTACTTC.

This clonotype came up once. J is TRBJ2-1 and V is TRBV4-2; 7 bases line up with TRBD2. This CDR3 has 17 amino acids. CDR1 is LGHNA, CDR2 YNFKEQ, per germline. Trimming removed 2 bases from V and 7 bases from J; junction bases left unmatched: 14. The CDR3 region has the DNA TGTGCCAGCAGCCAATGGTTATCGGGAGGACCCGGAAATGAGCAGTTCTTC. It translates to CASSQWLSGGPGNEQFF.

J is TRBJ2-2 and V is TRBV10-3, with D perhaps TRBD1 (6 bases). V shed 3 bases and J shed 0 bases, with 11 bases lying between them. The CDR3 sequence is 16 residues long. From germline, CDR1 is ENHRY and CDR2 SYGVKD. The CDR3, as DNA: TGTGCCATCAGTGACATCGGGACATCGAACACCGGGGAGCTGTTTTTT. This translates into CAISDIGTSNTGELFF.

The genes are TRBV20-1 and TRBJ2-4; perhaps TRBD1 as D (5 bases). The J call could be wrong; TRBJ2-7 is a better fit for the DNA end. Looked up from germline, CDR1 is DFQATT and CDR2 is SNEGSKA (reference sequence). This CDR3 comprises 19 residues. The CDR3 loop is CSATPFTETVVFVSYEQYF. CDR3 sequence (DNA): TGCAGTGCTACTCCCTTCACGGAGACAGTCGTCTTTGTCTCCTACGAGCAGTACTTC.

The table lists this clonotype with a few counts. V gene TRBV6-7 combines with J gene TRBJ2-5, with unresolved D. TRBV6-7 has ORF status, its function being uncertain. This CDR3 is built from 14 residues. The V end lost 2 bases, the J end lost 0 bases, and 7 bases lay between the germline ends. As DNA, the CDR3 is TGTGCCAGCAGTTACGAACAACACCAAGAGACCCAGTACTTC. Translation gives CASSYEQHQETQYF.

This clonotype has more than one count but fewer than ten. This sequence joins TRBV14 and TRBJ2-7; perhaps TRBD2 as D (6 bases). Germline V gene lookup returns CDR1 SGHDN and CDR2 FVKESK. The CDR3 covers 14 residues. Trimming removed 2 bases at V and 1 base at J, with 9 bases between. The CDR3 loop reads CASSQRGWSYEQYF. The DNA of the CDR3 is TGTGCCAGCAGCCAACGGGGGTGGTCCTACGAGCAGTACTTC.

The chain has TRBV5-1 and TRBJ2-1, with D perhaps assigned TRBD1 or TRBD2 (5 bases each). Trimming left V 4 bases short and J 10 bases short, with 15 bases between. Per the germline V gene, CDR1 is SGHRS and CDR2 is YFSETQ. The CDR3 has 13 residues. For the CDR3, the DNA is TGCGCCAGCAGCCCGGGGCTGGGCGGCGAGCAGTTCTTC. It is translated as CASSPGLGGEQFF.

Worth noting for this clonotype: The CDR3 carries no conserved terminal phenylalanine or tryptophan, so it likely arises from a read error. This rearrangement joins TRBV25-1 to TRBJ2-1; TRBD1 agrees at 10 bases. CDR1 is MGHDK, CDR2 SYGVNS, per germline. CDR3 length: 15 residues. V was clipped by 8 bases and J by 8 bases; unmatched bases: 12. The CDR3 nucleotides are TGTGCCAGCGGCTGGTGGGACAGGGGTAACTATGAGCAGTTCTGC. Translation: CASGWWDRGNYEQFC.

This clonotype was detected only once. The chain carries TRBV7-9 and TRBJ2-3, with unresolved D. Germline lookup yields CDR1 SEHNR and CDR2 FQNEAQ (reference sequence). The ends were cut back, 5 bases at V and 2 bases at J, with 8 bases in the middle. This CDR3 has 13 residues. The CDR3 here is CASSNTYTDTQYF. DNA for the CDR3: TGTGCCAGCAGCAACACCTACACAGATACGCAGTATTTT.

This clonotype was counted once. At one end, the junction sequence differs from germline, possibly due to a read error. The gene calls are TRBV7-2 and TRBJ1-1; D call uncertain. The CDR3 extends over 11 amino acids. Germline V gene sequence: CDR1 SGHTA, CDR2 FQGNSA. CDR3 DNA: TGTGCCAGCAGATTAGCCTACGAAGCTTTCTTT. Its translation: CASRLAYEAFF.

The rearrangement uses TRBV6-6 and TRBJ2-7, with 9 bases aligning to TRBD1. CDR1 is MNHNY, CDR2 SVGAGI, per germline (reference sequence). With 5 bases clipped from V and 6 bases from J, the junction kept 8 bases outside the gene matches. The CDR3 contains 14 residues. The CDR3, as DNA: TGTGCCAGCAGTACCGGGACAGGGTTTGGCGAGCAGTACTTC. Residues: CASSTGTGFGEQYF.

The V call is TRBV28, the J call TRBJ2-1; 9 bases are shared with TRBD2. The V segment lost 5 bases and the J segment 3 bases; nucleotides outside the gene matches: 11. The germline CDR1 and CDR2 sequences are MDHEN and SYDVKM. There are 17 residues in the CDR3. The CDR3 is CASSQKRGGGYYNEQFF. The CDR3 DNA is TGTGCCAGCAGTCAGAAGCGCGGGGGGGGATACTACAATGAGCAGTTCTTC.

This clonotype appeared a few times. The chain has TRBV12-3 or TRBV12-4 and TRBJ2-7; 12 bases are a match to TRBD2. After removal of 6 bases from V and 4 bases from J, the junction contained 7 bases not matched to a gene. There are 15 residues in the CDR3. In DNA, the CDR3 is TGTGCCAGCAGACGCCAGGGACTAGCGGGTTACGAGCAGTACTTC. Translated, it gives CASRRQGLAGYEQYF.

This rearrangement joins TRBV5-1 to TRBJ2-1; D call uncertain. CDR3 size: 14 residues. V lost 0 bases and J 8 bases, leaving 12 bases between the germline ends. Per the germline V gene, CDR1 is SGHRS and CDR2 is YFSETQ. CDR3: CASSLGFMGDEQFF. CDR3 in DNA: TGCGCCAGCAGCTTGGGGTTTATGGGCGATGAGCAGTTCTTC.

This clonotype was seen a handful of times. This rearrangement joins TRBV5-1 to TRBJ2-7; 8 bases map to TRBD2. From germline, CDR1 is SGHRS and CDR2 YFSETQ. The V segment lost 3 bases and the J segment 3 bases; nucleotides outside the gene matches: 8. CDR3 length: 15 amino acids. DNA for the CDR3: TGCGCCAGCAGCTCGGCCGGGACTAGAAACTACGAGCAGTACTTC. Translating gives CASSSAGTRNYEQYF. Full variable domain (missing parts from reference TRBV5-1 and TRBJ2-7): KAGVTQTPRYLIKTRGQQVTLSCSPISGHRSVSWYQQTPGQGLQFLFEYFSETQRNKGNFPGRFSGRQFSNSRSEMNVSTLELGDSALYLCASSSAGTRNYEQYFGPGTRLTVT.

The V call is TRBV6-5, the J call TRBJ2-3, with D tentatively TRBD1 or TRBD2 (6 bases each). The CDR3 has 13 residues. Germline CDR1 reads MNHEY; CDR2 reads SVGAGI. V was shortened by 5 bases and J by 5 bases, with 11 bases between the two germline ends. For the CDR3, the DNA is TGTGCCAGCAGTCGCGAGGGGGGAGATACGCAGTATTTT. The encoded protein is CASSREGGDTQYF.

The rearrangement uses TRBV6-5 and TRBJ2-1; 10 bases match TRBD2. Germline assignment: CDR1 MNHEY and CDR2 SVGAGI. Losses at the gene ends were 0 bases for V and 7 bases for J; bases not matched to a gene: 6. The CDR3 is made up of 16 amino acids. The CDR3 nucleotides are TGTGCCAGCAGTTACTCCGGGCTAGCGGGAGAGAATGAGCAGTTCTTC. Residues: CASSYSGLAGENEQFF.

The chain couples TRBV12-3 or TRBV12-4 to TRBJ1-1, with D perhaps TRBD1 (5 bases). The CDR3 has 14 amino acids. Trimming left V 5 bases short and J 3 bases short, with 13 bases between. CDR3 coding DNA: TGTGCCAGCAGTGTGTCTGGCAGGGACACTGAAGCTTTCTTT. Protein: CASSVSGRDTEAFF.

In the case of this clonotype: A junction boundary mismatches the germline segment, possibly from a read error. The chain is built from TRBV12-3 or TRBV12-4 and TRBJ2-4; either TRBD1 or TRBD2 may supply D (5 bases each). The J call may be incorrect, as the DNA end agrees better with TRBJ2-7. CDR3 length: 12 residues. The CDR3 nucleotides read TGTACCAGCAGCGCAGGGACGTACGAGCAGTACTTC. Translation gives CTSSAGTYEQYF.

The chain couples TRBV6-5 to TRBJ1-1, with D uncertain. Trimming removed 8 bases at V and 2 bases at J, with 12 bases between. This CDR3 is built from 13 residues. In germline, CDR1 is MNHEY, CDR2 SVGAGI. The CDR3 DNA follows: TGTGCCAGCTGGGTGGGTTCTAACACTGAAGCTTTCTTT. Its translation: CASWVGSNTEAFF.

The DNA for the CDR3 is TGCAGTGCTAAAGAAGCTAGCTATGCCACGCAGTATTTT. This encodes CSAKEASYATQYF. The chain uses TRBV20-1 and TRBJ2-3, with D tentatively TRBD2 (5 bases). The V end lost 4 bases, the J end lost 9 bases, and 17 bases lay between the germline ends. Germline CDR1 and CDR2: DFQATT and SNEGSKA (reference sequence). This CDR3 spans 13 amino acids.

The V gene is TRBV12-3 or TRBV12-4, the J gene TRBJ1-2; the D is unclear. The CDR3 totals 14 residues. Trimming removed 3 bases from V and 4 bases from J, with 12 bases in between. The CDR3 region is CASSFGDATYGYTF. DNA of the CDR3: TGTGCCAGCAGTTTCGGGGATGCCACCTATGGCTACACCTTC.

Comment on this clonotype: Relative to the germline gene, one junction end is altered; a read error may explain this. The chain has TRBV20-1 and TRBJ2-3; no reliable D call. The CDR3 sequence is 15 residues long. The germline V gene has CDR1 DFQATT and CDR2 SNEGSKA (reference sequence). For the CDR3, the DNA is TGCAGTGTTAGAAACGGAGCTGGAGTGGGGGATACGCAGTATTTT. Its translation is CSVRNGAGVGDTQYF.

This chain links TRBV6-2 or TRBV6-3 with TRBJ2-5; tentative D call: TRBD2 (6 bases). The CDR3 length is 15 residues. The V gene's germline CDR1 is MNHEY and CDR2 SVGEGT. Deletions cut 6 bases from V and 3 bases from J, with 17 bases between. The CDR3 DNA follows: TGTGCCAGCAGCAAAACTAGCCTGGGTGAAGAGACCCAGTACTTC. Translated: CASSKTSLGEETQYF.

There are a few counts of this clonotype. The genes are TRBV4-1 and TRBJ2-5, with 14 bases identical to TRBD2. V gave up 3 bases and J gave up 5 bases; unmatched junction bases: 5. Germline values: CDR1 MGHRA, CDR2 YSYEKL. This CDR3 has 16 residues. The CDR3 loop is CASSHRLAGGRETQYF. The CDR3 region has the DNA TGCGCCAGCAGCCACCGACTAGCGGGGGGGCGGGAGACCCAGTACTTC.

The chain uses TRBV7-6 and TRBJ1-1, with TRBD1 matching over 7 bases. After removal of 5 bases from V and 2 bases from J, the junction contained 8 bases not matched to a gene. Germline values: CDR1 SGHVS, CDR2 FNYEAQ. The CDR3 is 15 residues long. CDR3 loop: CASSRDRKLNTEAFF. CDR3 sequence (DNA): TGTGCCAGCAGCAGGGACAGAAAGTTAAACACTGAAGCTTTCTTT.

V gene TRBV12-3 or TRBV12-4 combines with J gene TRBJ2-1; TRBD2 matches at 9 bases. CDR3 length: 15 residues. Germline trimming cut 3 bases from V and 12 bases from J; bases unmatched to any gene: 12. CDR3 sequence reads: CASSFFSGSISVQFF. The CDR3 coding sequence is TGTGCCAGCAGTTTTTTTAGCGGGAGCATCAGTGTGCAGTTCTTC.

This chain connects TRBV6-5 to TRBJ2-5; D might be TRBD2 (5 bases). The assigned J gene may be wrong: the sequence end matches TRBJ2-7 better. CDR1 is MNHEY and CDR2 is SVGAGI in the germline V gene. CDR3 length: 16 residues. CDR3 DNA sequence: TGTGCCAGCAGTTACCCCAGCGGACCGGGGTTGGGCGAGCAGTACTTC. It codes for CASSYPSGPGLGEQYF.

The rearrangement uses TRBV6-2 or TRBV6-3 and TRBJ2-7; no clear D. The V gene lost 6 bases and the J gene lost 2 bases, with 11 bases spanning the gap. The CDR3 extends over 13 amino acids. From germline, CDR1 is MNHEY and CDR2 SVGEGT. The CDR3 sequence is CASRYPGTYEQYF. CDR3 in DNA: TGTGCCAGCAGGTACCCAGGTACCTACGAGCAGTACTTC.